This T cell receptor beta chain was found in a study of T cells in pancreatic ductal adenocarcinoma. Selected pancreatic ductal adenocarcinoma patients had undergone surgery without neoadjuvant therapy. The table lists this clone with a few counts. The target antigen is unknown. This table comes from immunoSEQ multiplex PCR, and its TCRdb copy is limited to in-frame clones, with some not included. The data contain some 5,400 clones, approximately 67% of them singletons. Findings and caveats of the study: No significant tumor-blood clonality difference; means were about 0.11 and 0.072. Blood had more productive templates and roughly 8-fold more unique clonotypes than tumor. The resected pancreatic cancer cohort was biased toward the minority with early-stage disease. Tumors hold more CD45RO+ effector T cells, which may bias toward lower diversity.

What was sequenced was pancreatic tumor tissue. This sequence originates from a human donor with pancreatic ductal adenocarcinoma.

The CDR3 coding sequence is TGTGCCAGCAGCCCAACCAGGGGTGGCTATGGCTACACCTTC. This translates into CASSPTRGGYGYTF. V usage is TRBV7-2 and J usage is TRBJ1-2; D perhaps matches TRBD1 (6 bases). Germline CDR1 and CDR2: SGHTA and FQGNSA. The CDR3 has 14 residues. Trimming shortened V by 5 bases and J by 4 bases, and 14 bases separated the two germline ends.